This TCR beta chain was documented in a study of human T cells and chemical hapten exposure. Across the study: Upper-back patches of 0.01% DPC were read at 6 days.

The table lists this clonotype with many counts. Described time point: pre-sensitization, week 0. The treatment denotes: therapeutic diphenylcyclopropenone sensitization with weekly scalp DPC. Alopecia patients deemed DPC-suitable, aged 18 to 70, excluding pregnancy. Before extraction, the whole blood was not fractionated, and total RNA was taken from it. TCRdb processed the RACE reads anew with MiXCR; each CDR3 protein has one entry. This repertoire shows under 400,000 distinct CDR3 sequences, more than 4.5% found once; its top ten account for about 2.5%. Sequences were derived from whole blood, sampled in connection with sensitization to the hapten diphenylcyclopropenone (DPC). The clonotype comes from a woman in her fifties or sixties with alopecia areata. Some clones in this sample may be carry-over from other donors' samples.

The CDR3 DNA is TGTGCCAGCAGAACCGGGACAGGGAAAAATGAGCAGTTCTTC. Translating gives CASRTGTGKNEQFF. V and J are TRBV6-1 and TRBJ2-1, with 9 bases that match TRBD1. The CDR3 is 14 amino acids. Per the germline V gene, CDR1 is MNHNS and CDR2 is SASEGT. V lost 6 bases, J lost 7 bases, and 7 bases stayed unmatched.